The T cell receptor beta chain described here comes from a study of immune evolution from preneoplasia to lung adenocarcinoma. Findings and limits, study-wide: Highest clonality occurred in KRAS-mutant, not EGFR-mutant or double wild-type, nodules. Clonality was highest in normal lung, lower in later-stage lesions apparently.

This clone turned up a few times. Its antigen is not known. CDR3 length equals 18 residues. Germline trimming cut 0 bases from V and 0 bases from J; bases unmatched to any gene: 11. In germline, CDR1 is MNHNS, CDR2 SASEGT. The method was immunoSEQ multiplex PCR; TCRdb's version includes in-frame clones alone and lacks a portion of them. The sample holds thousands of clones; 65% to 90% are singletons and the top ten take approximately 8.6%. The sequence came from a donor at least 70 years old with lung adenocarcinoma. The sequenced material came from FFPE minimally invasive lung adenocarcinoma tissue. The chain links TRBV6-1 to TRBJ2-7; 7 bases are a match to TRBD2. This chain's CDR3 is CASSEALWLADYSYEQYF. The DNA for the CDR3 is TGTGCCAGCAGTGAAGCGCTTTGGCTAGCGGACTACTCCTACGAGCAGTACTTC.